Sequencing of this TCR beta chain was carried out in a study of T cell responses to AZD1222 COVID-19 vaccine. Study-level findings and limits: Most donors were white British and more were female, and clonal diversity was possibly underestimated. Within unmutated variant regions lay the reported targets of nearly half of spike-specific TCRs. The study found vaccine-associated CD4 TCRs spanning spike, dominant at 160-218 and 743-854.

CDR1 LNHDA and CDR2 SQIVND come from the germline V gene (reference sequence). This CDR3 has 13 amino acids. The ends were cut back, 4 bases at V and 3 bases at J, with 9 bases in the middle. Worth noting for this clone: No antigen is known for it.

Method: immunoSEQ multiplex PCR; TCRdb's copy keeps in-frame clones and lacks some. The table lists 110,000 to 150,000 clones, around 90% of them singletons. V and J are TRBV19 and TRBJ1-2, with a possible D match to TRBD1 (5 bases). This clonotype originated in an adult who received the AZD1222 COVID-19 vaccine. The material sequenced was peripheral blood, taken 28 days after the second AZD1222 dose. As DNA, the CDR3 is TGTGCCAGTAGTAAGGACACGGACTATGGCTACACCTTC. Translation gives CASSKDTDYGYTF.